The 5 T cell receptor beta chains below come from one sample, sequenced in a study of immunodeficiency. Sequencing used immunoSEQ multiplex PCR; TCRdb keeps in-frame clones, though not all of them. The repertoire holds 3,000 to 4,000 clones, with more than 75% as singletons. The material sequenced was CD4+ T cells from blood. The receptors derive from a human donor in good health.

The chain is built from TRBV27 and TRBJ2-5; D call uncertain. The V end lost 4 bases, the J end lost 1 base, and 4 bases lay between the germline ends. This CDR3 has 12 amino acids. From germline, CDR1 is MNHEY and CDR2 SMNVEV (reference sequence). The CDR3 DNA reads TGTGCCAGCAGTTCTTTCCAAGAGACCCAGTACTTC. The encoded protein is CASSSFQETQYF.

The V call is TRBV4-2, the J call TRBJ2-4, with D perhaps TRBD2 (6 bases). V lost 0 bases and J 7 bases, leaving 19 bases between the germline ends. CDR3 length: 17 residues. The germline CDR1 and CDR2 sequences are LGHNA and YNFKEQ. CDR3 bases: TGTGCCAGCAGCCAAGACCTGGAGGGTTTTGGTTTGAACATTCAGTACTTC. Protein: CASSQDLEGFGLNIQYF.

This CDR3 reads CASSRGTSLTDTQYF. CDR3 sequence (DNA): TGTGCCAGCAGCAGGGGGACTTCCCTCACAGATACGCAGTATTTT. The chain has TRBV5-6 and TRBJ2-3, with D possibly being TRBD1 or TRBD2 (6 bases each). The V end lost 4 bases, the J end lost 2 bases, and 14 bases lay between the germline ends. Germline assignment: CDR1 SGHDT and CDR2 YYEEEE. The CDR3 runs to 15 residues.

This chain connects TRBV15 to TRBJ2-7; D may match TRBD1 or TRBD2 (5 bases each). The CDR3 totals 15 residues. The ends were cut back, 1 base at V and 6 bases at J, with 16 bases in the middle. Germline V gene lookup returns CDR1 LNHNV and CDR2 YYDKDF (reference sequence). CDR3 bases: TGTGCCACCAGCAGAGGTACTAGGACATTTGCCGAGCAGTACTTC. Encoded protein: CATSRGTRTFAEQYF.

The chain combines TRBV29-1 with TRBJ2-2, with 11 bases that match TRBD2. Germline values: CDR1 SQVTM, CDR2 ANQGSEA. This CDR3 has 14 residues. V shed 7 bases, J shed 3 bases, and the junction held 4 bases outside the gene matches. The CDR3 sequence is CSGVAGGHTGELFF. DNA of the CDR3: TGCAGCGGGGTAGCGGGAGGGCACACCGGGGAGCTGTTTTTT.